The T cell receptor beta chain described here comes from a study of shared clonotypes between healthy human individuals. Sequenced by immunoSEQ multiplex PCR; TCRdb stores in-frame clones only, minus some. Among some 1.5 million clones listed, under 99% were seen once. V dropped 1 base and J dropped 4 bases, with 7 bases sitting between them. CDR3 length: 13 amino acids. Germline assignment: CDR1 SSHAT and CDR2 FNYEAQ (reference sequence). Whole-study findings and limits: Among donors, the sharing of clonotypes was expected to be influenced by sequencing depth. As a rule, naive subsets had a larger estimated richness than memory subsets.

On this clone itself: No antigen is known for it.

This chain connects TRBV7-7 to TRBJ1-1, with unresolved D. This sequence originates from a young man in good health. Sequenced sample: naive CD4+ T cells sorted from blood. Subset: CD45RA+ positively selected. The CDR3 loop reads CASSLGIGTEAFF. CDR3 bases: TGTGCCAGCAGCTTAGGTATTGGCACTGAAGCTTTCTTT.